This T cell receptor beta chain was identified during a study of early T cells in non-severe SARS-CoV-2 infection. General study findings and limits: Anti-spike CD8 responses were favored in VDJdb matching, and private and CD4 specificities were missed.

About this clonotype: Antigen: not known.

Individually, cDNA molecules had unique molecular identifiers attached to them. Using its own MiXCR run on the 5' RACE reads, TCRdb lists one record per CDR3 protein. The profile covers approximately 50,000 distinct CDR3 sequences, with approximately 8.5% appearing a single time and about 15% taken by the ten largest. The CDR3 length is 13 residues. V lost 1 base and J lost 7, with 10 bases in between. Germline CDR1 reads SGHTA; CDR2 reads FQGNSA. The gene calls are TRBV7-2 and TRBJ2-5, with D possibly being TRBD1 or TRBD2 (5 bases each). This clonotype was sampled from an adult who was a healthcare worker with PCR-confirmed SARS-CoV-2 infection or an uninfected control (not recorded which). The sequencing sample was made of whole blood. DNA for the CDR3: TGTGCCAGCAGCTTAGGGGGGAGCGGGACCCAGTACTTC. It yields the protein CASSLGGSGTQYF.